These 7 T cell receptor beta chains were all obtained from the same sample, sequenced in a study of T cells in tuberculosis. Indicated time point: new active TB diagnosis, blood taken before or within 7 days of starting treatment. Sequencing used immunoSEQ multiplex PCR; TCRdb keeps in-frame clones, though not all of them. The sample has roughly 34,000 clones; nearly 90% are singletons. The sequencing here drew on PBMCs, taken at tuberculosis diagnosis. The receptor source for this set is an adult with tuberculosis.

This clone has only a few counts. The chain uses TRBV28 and TRBJ2-7; 7 bases fit TRBD2. Losses at the gene ends were 5 bases for V and 8 bases for J; bases not matched to a gene: 9. Germline loops: CDR1 MDHEN, CDR2 SYDVKM. This CDR3 is 13 amino acids long. The chain's CDR3 is CASSREDTTKQYF. The CDR3 coding sequence is TGTGCCAGCAGTCGGGAGGACACTACGAAGCAGTACTTC.

This clone was seen just once. This sequence joins TRBV4-1 and TRBJ2-7, with a possible D match to TRBD2 (6 bases). The CDR3 is 15 residues long. Germline V CDR1 and CDR2: MGHRA, YSYEKL. V lost 4 bases and J lost 3, with 16 bases in between. The CDR3 coding sequence is TGCGCCAGCAGCCGGGGGGTTGGAGGGAACTACGAGCAGTACTTC. It yields the protein CASSRGVGGNYEQYF.

This clone was found once. The chain uses TRBV6-1 and TRBJ2-5; 12 nucleotides match TRBD2. CDR1 is MNHNS and CDR2 is SASEGT in the germline V gene. The CDR3 spans 15 residues. CDR3 in DNA: TGTGCGACCGCGCGGACTAGCGGGACGGCGGGGACCCAGTACTTC. Residues: CATARTSGTAGTQYF.

As DNA, the CDR3 is TGTGCCAGCAGCCCTTGGACAGGGGATCAGCCCCAGCATTTT. This gives the protein CASSPWTGDQPQHF. V gene TRBV6-6 combines with J gene TRBJ1-5; 9 bases agree with TRBD1. V shed 6 bases and J 5 bases; nucleotides not matched to a gene: 5. The CDR3 is 14 amino acids. The V gene's germline CDR1 is MNHNY and CDR2 SVGAGI (reference sequence).

This clone was detected once. The J gene is TRBJ2-7, the V gene TRBV19, with a tentative D call TRBD1 (5 bases). The CDR3 is made up of 14 amino acids. CDR1 is LNHDA and CDR2 is SQIVND in the germline V gene (reference sequence). Trimming shortened V by 4 bases and J by 1 base, and 11 bases separated the two germline ends. CDR3 in amino acids: CASSSQGSSYEQYF. In nucleotides, the CDR3 is TGTGCCAGTAGTAGCCAGGGTTCTTCCTACGAGCAGTACTTC.

This chain joins TRBV10-3 and TRBJ2-1; the D is unclear. The germline CDR1 and CDR2 sequences are ENHRY and SYGVKD. Trimming shortened V by 4 bases and J by 0 bases, and 13 bases separated the two germline ends. The CDR3 extends over 16 amino acids. CDR3 nucleotides: TGTGCCATCAGTGCCTCGACTCCCGGCTCCTACAATGAGCAGTTCTTC. This translates into CAISASTPGSYNEQFF.

The gene calls are TRBV11-2 and TRBJ2-3, with 8 bases matching TRBD2. Losses at the gene ends were 1 base for V and 2 bases for J; bases not matched to a gene: 8. Germline loops: CDR1 SGHAT, CDR2 FQNNGV. CDR3 length: 17 amino acids. In nucleotides, the CDR3 is TGTGCCAGCAGCTTAGCCCCGCCGGGAGGGCTCACAGATACGCAGTATTTT. It translates to CASSLAPPGGLTDTQYF.